Presented here are 21 T cell receptor beta chains from one specimen sequenced in a study of OX40 agonist ivuxolimab in advanced cancers. TCRdb keeps only in-frame clones here, not all; method: immunoSEQ multiplex PCR. The repertoire consists of roughly 70,000 clones, with more than 80% occurring once and the leading ten covering 1.1%. Sequenced material: CD4+ or CD8+ T cells sorted from blood, taken in a trial of the OX40 agonist ivuxolimab. These receptors came from an adult with an advanced solid tumor such as melanoma, head and neck, liver or kidney cancer.

The chain has TRBV19 and TRBJ2-1; the match to TRBD2 covers 12 bases. Germline assignment: CDR1 LNHDA and CDR2 SQIVND (reference sequence). The CDR3 loop spans 14 amino acids. Trimming at V came to 7 bases and at J to 9 bases, leaving 7 bases not matched to a gene. CDR3 nucleotides: TGTGCCAGTACTCTAGCGGGGGGGCCGAGTGAGCAGTTCTTC. This encodes CASTLAGGPSEQFF.

This clone was recorded only once. The CDR3 DNA reads TGCAGCGTTGAGGTCGGCAGGAACGAGCAGTACTTC. Its translation: CSVEVGRNEQYF. The J gene is TRBJ2-7, the V gene TRBV29-1; the D is unclear. V dropped 3 bases and J dropped 5 bases, with 11 bases sitting between them. The CDR3 extends over 12 amino acids. In germline, CDR1 is SQVTM, CDR2 ANQGSEA.

The chain is built from TRBV19 and TRBJ2-5; possible D gene TRBD2, 6 bases. CDR3 length: 12 amino acids. Germline V lookup: CDR1 LNHDA, CDR2 SQIVND (reference sequence). Between the trimmed V and J ends, which lost 3 bases and 7 bases, there was a span of 9 bases. The CDR3 DNA sequence: TGTGCCAGTAGTATGGAGGGTGGGACCCAGTACTTC. Encoded protein: CASSMEGGTQYF.

The gene calls are TRBV5-8 and TRBJ2-5; TRBD2 might be the D (6 bases). The ends were cut back, 5 bases at V and 2 bases at J, with 16 bases in the middle. The germline gives CDR1 SGHTS, CDR2 YDEGEE. The CDR3 length is 15 residues. The CDR3 protein is CASRWSWGVQETQYF. CDR3 coding DNA: TGTGCCAGCAGGTGGAGTTGGGGGGTACAAGAGACCCAGTACTTC.

The chain recombines TRBV18 with TRBJ1-6; TRBD1 is a possible D gene (5 bases). CDR1 is KGHSH, CDR2 LQKENI, per germline. There are 16 residues in the CDR3. V lost 3 bases and J 6 bases, leaving 15 bases between the germline ends. The CDR3 is CASSPARDHRNSPLHF. As DNA, the CDR3 is TGTGCCAGCTCACCCGCCCGGGACCACCGTAATTCACCCCTCCACTTT.

The chain has TRBV7-7 and TRBJ2-5; weak D call: TRBD2 (6 bases). Per germline, CDR1 SSHAT and CDR2 FNYEAQ (reference sequence). The CDR3 extends over 13 amino acids. CDR3 in DNA: TGTGCTGTAAGGTTGGGGGGACAAGAGACCCAGTACTTC. This codes for CAVRLGGQETQYF.

V and J are TRBV11-2 and TRBJ2-7; D gene unclear. CDR1 and CDR2 from the germline V gene are SGHAT and FQNNGV. The CDR3 spans 14 residues. The germline V and J ends were trimmed by 2 bases and 4 bases, with 12 bases remaining between them. The CDR3 sequence is CASSLNPPQYEQYF. DNA for the CDR3: TGTGCCAGCAGCTTAAACCCACCCCAGTACGAGCAGTACTTC.

This chain joins TRBV11-2 and TRBJ2-2, with 9 bases identical to TRBD1. The CDR3 runs to 18 residues. Per the germline V gene, CDR1 is SGHAT and CDR2 is FQNNGV. With 5 bases clipped from V and 7 bases from J, the junction kept 17 bases outside the gene matches. The DNA of the CDR3 is TGTGCCAGCAGCACGATAGGGGGCCGGGACAGGGTTAACGGGGAGCTGTTTTTT. It encodes CASSTIGGRDRVNGELFF.

CDR3 coding DNA: TGTGCCAGCAGTCTTCTAGCGGGGGCTAAGGATGAGCAGTTCTTC. Amino acids: CASSLLAGAKDEQFF. This chain connects TRBV6-4 to TRBJ2-1; TRBD2 agrees at 10 bases. Losses at the gene ends were 5 bases for V and 8 bases for J; bases not matched to a gene: 9. The V gene's germline CDR1 is MRHNA and CDR2 SNTAGT. CDR3 length: 15 residues.

The chain employs TRBV19 and TRBJ2-7; the D call may be TRBD1 or TRBD2 (5 bases each). The CDR3 loop spans 19 amino acids. Trimming took off 3 bases at V and 6 bases at J, with 30 bases between the two ends. Germline CDR1 LNHDA, CDR2 SQIVND (reference sequence). The CDR3 here is CASSIHLGWDLGFFGEQYF. The CDR3, as DNA: TGTGCCAGTAGTATCCATCTAGGCTGGGACCTAGGCTTCTTCGGCGAGCAGTACTTC. Drawing the rest from reference TRBV19 and TRBJ2-7, the complete variable domain is DGGITQSPKYLFRKEGQNVTLSCEQNLNHDAMYWYRQDPGQGLRLIYYSQIVNDFQKGDIAEGYSVSREKKESFPLTVTSAQKNPTAFYLCASSIHLGWDLGFFGEQYFGPGTRLTVT.

V usage is TRBV5-4 and J usage is TRBJ1-5; tentative D call: TRBD1 (5 bases). V was pared by 4 bases and J by 4 bases, with 12 bases between. Germline CDR1 is SGHNT and CDR2 is YYREEE (reference sequence). This CDR3 comprises 14 residues. The DNA of the CDR3 is TGTGCCAGCAGCCAAGGGACGGGGAATCAGCCCCAGCATTTT. It translates to CASSQGTGNQPQHF.

This CDR3 is CASSPQVQETQYF. DNA for the CDR3: TGTGCCAGCTCACCACAAGTCCAAGAGACCCAGTACTTC. The V call is TRBV18, the J call TRBJ2-5; D remains ambiguous. Germline values: CDR1 KGHSH, CDR2 LQKENI. This CDR3 is built from 13 residues. V was trimmed by 1 base and J by 1 base, leaving 4 bases between them.

This clone was recorded a few times. The rearrangement links TRBV19 to TRBJ2-7, with D possibly matching TRBD1 (5 bases). In germline, CDR1 is LNHDA, CDR2 SQIVND (reference sequence). The germline V and J ends were trimmed by 4 bases and 0 bases, with 7 bases remaining between them. The CDR3 totals 13 residues. The DNA of the CDR3 is TGTGCCAGTAGTAGTGACAGCTCCTACGAGCAGTACTTC. It specifies CASSSDSSYEQYF.

For the CDR3, the DNA is TGCGCCAGCAGCTTGAGGTCAGGTCGGGATGGCTACACCTTC. It is translated as CASSLRSGRDGYTF. The chain is built from TRBV5-1 and TRBJ1-2; D remains ambiguous. Germline CDR1 SGHRS, CDR2 YFSETQ. V lost 1 base and J 6 bases, leaving 13 bases between the germline ends. This CDR3 is 14 amino acids long.

The chain links TRBV29-1 to TRBJ2-7; D gene ambiguous. The V gene's germline CDR1 is SQVTM and CDR2 ANQGSEA. Trimming shortened V by 5 bases and J by 3 bases, and 20 bases separated the two germline ends. The CDR3 loop spans 15 amino acids. Here the CDR3 reads CSVKKGVEMNYEQYF. CDR3 in DNA: TGCAGCGTTAAAAAAGGAGTGGAAATGAACTACGAGCAGTACTTC.

The V and J genes are TRBV5-4 and TRBJ2-6; D is unclear. In germline, CDR1 is SGHNT, CDR2 YYREEE (reference sequence). Trimming removed 0 bases from V and 0 bases from J, with 7 bases in between. The CDR3 runs to 16 residues. In nucleotides, the CDR3 is TGTGCCAGCAGCTTGGGTAGGGTCTCTGGGGCCAACGTCCTGACTTTC. It is translated as CASSLGRVSGANVLTF. The complete variable domain, with remaining parts taken from reference TRBV5-4 and TRBJ2-6, reads ETGVTQSPTHLIKTRGQQVTLRCSSQSGHNTVSWYQQALGQGPQFIFQYYREEENGRGNFPPRFSGLQFPNYSSELNVNALELDDSALYLCASSLGRVSGANVLTFGAGSRLTVL.

The chain is built from TRBV19 and TRBJ2-2, with no clear D. Germline V CDR1 and CDR2: LNHDA, SQIVND (reference sequence). This CDR3 has 13 amino acids. Between the trimmed V and J ends, which lost 2 bases and 0 bases, there was a span of 1 base. CDR3 amino acids: CASSITNTGELFF. The CDR3 DNA follows: TGTGCCAGTAGTATAACGAACACCGGGGAGCTGTTTTTT.

The J gene is TRBJ1-1, the V gene TRBV19; D remains unclear. The germline V and J ends were trimmed by 5 bases and 1 base, with 11 bases remaining between them. Germline assignment: CDR1 LNHDA and CDR2 SQIVND (reference sequence). CDR3 length equals 14 residues. This chain's CDR3 is CASSPGLGNTEAFF. CDR3 nucleotides: TGTGCCAGTAGTCCAGGACTGGGGAACACTGAAGCTTTCTTT.

This clone came up a few times. The DNA of the CDR3 is TGTGCCATCCGTCCCCGCACGGAACACGAGCAGTACTTC. This codes for CAIRPRTEHEQYF. The chain uses TRBV10-3 and TRBJ2-7; D is undetermined. The CDR3 is made up of 13 amino acids. From germline, CDR1 is ENHRY and CDR2 SYGVKD. V lost 8 bases and J 5 bases, leaving 16 bases between the germline ends.

Points on this clone: This could be a read error, since a much larger clone is one nucleotide away. The chain is built from TRBV11-2 and TRBJ1-1; D uncertain. The germline gives CDR1 SGHAT, CDR2 FQNNGV. Trimming took 2 bases from V and 1 from J, leaving 2 bases between them. The CDR3 contains 12 residues. This CDR3 is CASSLQNTEAFF. The CDR3 DNA is TGTGCCAGCAGCTTACAGAACACTGAAGCTTTCTTT.

The chain employs TRBV5-1 and TRBJ1-1; D might be TRBD1 (6 bases). CDR1 and CDR2 (germline): SGHRS, YFSETQ. Trimming shortened V by 1 base and J by 8 bases, and 15 bases separated the two germline ends. This CDR3 comprises 14 residues. CDR3 loop: CASSLTNPGTEAFF. In nucleotides, the CDR3 is TGCGCCAGCAGCTTGACCAACCCCGGGACAGAAGCTTTCTTT.